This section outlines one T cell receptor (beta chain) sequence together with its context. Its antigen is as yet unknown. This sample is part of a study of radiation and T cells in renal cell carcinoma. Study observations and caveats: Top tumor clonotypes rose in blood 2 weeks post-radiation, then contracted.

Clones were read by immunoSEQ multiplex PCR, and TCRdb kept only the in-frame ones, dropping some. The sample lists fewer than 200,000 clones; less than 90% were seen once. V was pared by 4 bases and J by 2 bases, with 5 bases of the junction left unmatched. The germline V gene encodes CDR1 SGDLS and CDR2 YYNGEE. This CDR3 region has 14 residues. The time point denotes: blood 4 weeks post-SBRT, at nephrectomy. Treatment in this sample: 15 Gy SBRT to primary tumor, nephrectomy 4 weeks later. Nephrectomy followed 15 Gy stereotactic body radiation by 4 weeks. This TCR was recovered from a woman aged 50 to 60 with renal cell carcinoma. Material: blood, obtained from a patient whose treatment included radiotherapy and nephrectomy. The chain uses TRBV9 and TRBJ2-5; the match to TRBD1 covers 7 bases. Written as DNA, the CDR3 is TGTGCCAGCAGCCAGTGGGGACAGCAAGAGACCCAGTACTTC. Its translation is CASSQWGQQETQYF.